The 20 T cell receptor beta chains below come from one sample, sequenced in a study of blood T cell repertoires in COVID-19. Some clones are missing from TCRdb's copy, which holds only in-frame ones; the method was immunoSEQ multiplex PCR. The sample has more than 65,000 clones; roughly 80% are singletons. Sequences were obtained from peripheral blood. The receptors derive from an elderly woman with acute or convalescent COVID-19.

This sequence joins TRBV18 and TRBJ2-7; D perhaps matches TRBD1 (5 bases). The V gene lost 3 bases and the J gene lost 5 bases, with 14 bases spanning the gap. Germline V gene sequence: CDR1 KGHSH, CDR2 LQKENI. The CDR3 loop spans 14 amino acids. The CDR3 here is CASSPSGRVDEQYF. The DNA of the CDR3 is TGTGCCAGCTCACCTTCGGGCAGGGTCGACGAGCAGTACTTC.

CDR3 residues: CASSLGQSPDTQYF. CDR3 bases: TGTGCCAGTAGTCTAGGACAGAGTCCCGATACGCAGTATTTT. This sequence joins TRBV19 and TRBJ2-3, with D possibly matching TRBD1 (6 bases). Germline V lookup: CDR1 LNHDA, CDR2 SQIVND (reference sequence). The CDR3 covers 14 residues. V lost 5 bases and J 6 bases, leaving 15 bases between the germline ends.

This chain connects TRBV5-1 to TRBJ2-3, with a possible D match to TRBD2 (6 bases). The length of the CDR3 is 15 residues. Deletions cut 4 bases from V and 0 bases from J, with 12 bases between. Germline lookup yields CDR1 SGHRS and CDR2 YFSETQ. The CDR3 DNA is TGCGCCAGCAGCCAAGGTGCGGGGAGCACAGATACGCAGTATTTT. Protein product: CASSQGAGSTDTQYF.

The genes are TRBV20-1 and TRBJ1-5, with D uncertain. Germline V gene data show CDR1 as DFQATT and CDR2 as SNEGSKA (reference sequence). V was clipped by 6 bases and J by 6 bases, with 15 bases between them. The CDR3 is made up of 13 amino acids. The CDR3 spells CSASRQAGQPQHF. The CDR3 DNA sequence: TGCAGTGCCAGTAGGCAGGCGGGTCAGCCCCAGCATTTT.

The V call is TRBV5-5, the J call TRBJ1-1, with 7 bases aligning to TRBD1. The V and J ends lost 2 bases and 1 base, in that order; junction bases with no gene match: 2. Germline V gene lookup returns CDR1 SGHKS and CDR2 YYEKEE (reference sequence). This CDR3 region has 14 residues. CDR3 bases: TGTGCCAGCAGCTTAAAGGGGGCGAACACTGAAGCTTTCTTT. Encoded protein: CASSLKGANTEAFF.

The CDR3 bases are TGTGCCAGCAGTGTGAGCAGGGACACCGGGGAGCTGTTTTTT. Translating gives CASSVSRDTGELFF. V and J are TRBV2 and TRBJ2-2, with a weak D call TRBD1 (5 bases). Germline V gene lookup returns CDR1 SNHLY and CDR2 FYNNEI. The CDR3 is 14 amino acids. Trimming took 4 bases from V and 3 from J, leaving 9 bases between them.

The chain's CDR3 is CASSKVRTGLNSPLHF. For the CDR3, the DNA is TGTGCCAGCAGCAAGGTAAGGACAGGGCTCAATTCACCCCTCCACTTT. This chain uses TRBV21-1 with TRBJ1-6; TRBD1 is the table's D call and was not checked against the DNA. TRBV21-1 is flagged as a pseudogene. CDR3 length: 16 amino acids.

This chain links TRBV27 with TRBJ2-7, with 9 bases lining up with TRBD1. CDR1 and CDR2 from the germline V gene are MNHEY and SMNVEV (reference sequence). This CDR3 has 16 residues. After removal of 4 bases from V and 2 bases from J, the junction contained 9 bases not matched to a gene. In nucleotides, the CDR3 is TGTGCCAGCAGTTCCCCTTCTCGACAGGGGGCCTACGAGCAGTACTTC. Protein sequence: CASSSPSRQGAYEQYF.

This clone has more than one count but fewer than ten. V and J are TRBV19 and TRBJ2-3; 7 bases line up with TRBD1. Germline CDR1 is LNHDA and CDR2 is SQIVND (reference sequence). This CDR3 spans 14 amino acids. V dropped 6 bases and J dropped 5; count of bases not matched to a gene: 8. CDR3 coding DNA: TGTGCCAGTAGGCGAGGGGGCGTCCAAGATACGCAGTATTTT. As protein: CASRRGGVQDTQYF.

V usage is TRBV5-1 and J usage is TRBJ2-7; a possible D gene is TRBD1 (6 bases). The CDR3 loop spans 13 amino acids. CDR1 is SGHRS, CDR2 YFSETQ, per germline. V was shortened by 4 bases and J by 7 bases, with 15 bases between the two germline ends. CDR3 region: CASSRWTVAEQYF. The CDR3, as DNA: TGCGCCAGCAGCAGATGGACAGTGGCAGAGCAGTACTTC.

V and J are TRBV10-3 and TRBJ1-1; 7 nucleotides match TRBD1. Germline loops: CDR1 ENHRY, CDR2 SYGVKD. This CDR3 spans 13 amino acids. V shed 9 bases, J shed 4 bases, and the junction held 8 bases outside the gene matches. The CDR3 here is CAMSNRGGTEAFF. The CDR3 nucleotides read TGTGCCATGAGCAACAGGGGCGGCACTGAAGCTTTCTTT.

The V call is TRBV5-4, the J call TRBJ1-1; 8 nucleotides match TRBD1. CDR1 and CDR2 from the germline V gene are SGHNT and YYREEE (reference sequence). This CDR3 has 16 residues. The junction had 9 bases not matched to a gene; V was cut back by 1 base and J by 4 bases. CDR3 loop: CASSLSQGTGGTEAFF. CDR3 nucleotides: TGTGCCAGCAGCTTGTCGCAGGGCACAGGGGGCACTGAAGCTTTCTTT.

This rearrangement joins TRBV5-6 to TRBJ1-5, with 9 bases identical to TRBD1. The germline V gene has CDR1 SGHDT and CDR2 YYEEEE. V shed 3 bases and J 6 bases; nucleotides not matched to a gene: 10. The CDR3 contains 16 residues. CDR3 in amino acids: CASSYGTGYGGQPQHF. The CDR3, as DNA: TGTGCCAGCAGCTACGGGACAGGGTATGGTGGTCAGCCCCAGCATTTT.

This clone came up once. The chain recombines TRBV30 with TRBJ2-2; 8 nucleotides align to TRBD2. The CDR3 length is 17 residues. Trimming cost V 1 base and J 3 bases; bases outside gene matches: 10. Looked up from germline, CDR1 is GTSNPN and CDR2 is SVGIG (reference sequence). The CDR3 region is CAWSGKEAGVYTGELFF. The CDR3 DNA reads TGTGCCTGGAGTGGGAAAGAAGCGGGGGTGTACACCGGGGAGCTGTTTTTT.

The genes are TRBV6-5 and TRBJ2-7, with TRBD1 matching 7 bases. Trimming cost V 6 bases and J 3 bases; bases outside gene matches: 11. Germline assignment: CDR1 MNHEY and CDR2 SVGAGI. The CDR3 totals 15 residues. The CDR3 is CASRDRDSSIYEQYF. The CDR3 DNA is TGTGCCAGCAGGGACCGGGACAGCAGTATCTACGAGCAGTACTTC.

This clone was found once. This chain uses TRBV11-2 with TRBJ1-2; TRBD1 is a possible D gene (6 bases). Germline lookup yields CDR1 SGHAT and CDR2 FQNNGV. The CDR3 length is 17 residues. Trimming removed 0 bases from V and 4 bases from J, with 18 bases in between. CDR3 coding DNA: TGTGCCAGCAGCTTAGAAGGAGTTGCAGGGGCTCTCTATGGCTACACCTTC. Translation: CASSLEGVAGALYGYTF.

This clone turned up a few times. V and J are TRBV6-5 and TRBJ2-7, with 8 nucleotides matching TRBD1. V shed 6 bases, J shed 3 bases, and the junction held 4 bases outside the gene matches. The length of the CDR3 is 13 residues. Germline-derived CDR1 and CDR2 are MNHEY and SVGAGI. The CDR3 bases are TGTGCCAGCAGCAAAGGGACAGGCTACGAGCAGTACTTC. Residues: CASSKGTGYEQYF.

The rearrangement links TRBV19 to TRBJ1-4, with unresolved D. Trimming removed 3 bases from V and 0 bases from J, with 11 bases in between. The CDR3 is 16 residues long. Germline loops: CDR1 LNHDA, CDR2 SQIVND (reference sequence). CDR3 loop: CASSIRRGATNEKLFF. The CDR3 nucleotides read TGTGCCAGTAGTATTCGTCGCGGGGCAACTAATGAAAAACTGTTTTTT.

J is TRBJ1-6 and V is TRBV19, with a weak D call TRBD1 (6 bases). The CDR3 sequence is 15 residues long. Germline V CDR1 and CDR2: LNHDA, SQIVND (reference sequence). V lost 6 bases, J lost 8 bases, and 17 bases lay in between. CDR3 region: CASRRTAATDSPLHF. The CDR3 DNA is TGTGCCAGTAGACGGACAGCGGCGACGGATTCACCCCTCCACTTT. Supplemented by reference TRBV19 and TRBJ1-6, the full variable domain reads DGGITQSPKYLFRKEGQNVTLSCEQNLNHDAMYWYRQDPGQGLRLIYYSQIVNDFQKGDIAEGYSVSREKKESFPLTVTSAQKNPTAFYLCASRRTAATDSPLHFGNGTRLTVT.

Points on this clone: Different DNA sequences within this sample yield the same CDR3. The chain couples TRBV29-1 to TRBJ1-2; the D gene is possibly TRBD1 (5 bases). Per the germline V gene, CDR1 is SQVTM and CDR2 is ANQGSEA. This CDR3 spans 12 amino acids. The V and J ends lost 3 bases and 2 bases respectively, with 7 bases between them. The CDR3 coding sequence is TGCAGCGTTGAGGCAGGGAACTATGGCTACACCTTC. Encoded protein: CSVEAGNYGYTF.